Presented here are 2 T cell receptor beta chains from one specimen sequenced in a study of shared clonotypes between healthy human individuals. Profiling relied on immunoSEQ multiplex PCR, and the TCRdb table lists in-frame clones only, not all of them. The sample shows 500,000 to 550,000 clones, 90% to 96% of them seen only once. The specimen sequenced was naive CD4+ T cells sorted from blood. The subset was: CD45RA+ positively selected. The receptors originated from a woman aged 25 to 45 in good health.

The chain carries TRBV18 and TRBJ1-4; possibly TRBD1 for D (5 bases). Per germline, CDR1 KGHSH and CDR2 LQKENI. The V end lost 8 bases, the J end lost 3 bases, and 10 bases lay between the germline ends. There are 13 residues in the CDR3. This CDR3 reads CASIGTPNEKLFF. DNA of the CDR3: TGTGCCAGCATCGGGACCCCTAATGAAAAACTGTTTTTT.

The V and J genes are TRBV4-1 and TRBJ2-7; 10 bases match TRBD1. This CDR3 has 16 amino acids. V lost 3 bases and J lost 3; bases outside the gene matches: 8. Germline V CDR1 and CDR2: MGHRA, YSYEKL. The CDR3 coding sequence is TGCGCCAGCAGCCAGGTGGACAGGGGGGGACACTACGAGCAGTACTTC. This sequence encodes CASSQVDRGGHYEQYF.